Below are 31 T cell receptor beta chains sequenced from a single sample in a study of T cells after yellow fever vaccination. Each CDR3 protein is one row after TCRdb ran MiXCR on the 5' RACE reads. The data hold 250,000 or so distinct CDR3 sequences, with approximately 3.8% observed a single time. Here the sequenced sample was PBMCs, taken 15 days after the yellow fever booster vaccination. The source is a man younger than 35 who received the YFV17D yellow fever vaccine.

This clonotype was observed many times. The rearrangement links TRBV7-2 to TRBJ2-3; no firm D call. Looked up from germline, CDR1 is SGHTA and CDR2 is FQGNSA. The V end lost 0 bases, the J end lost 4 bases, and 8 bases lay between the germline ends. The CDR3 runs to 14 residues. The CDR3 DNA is TGTGCCAGCAGCTTAGCGAGAAGGGCAGATACGCAGTATTTT. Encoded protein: CASSLARRADTQYF.

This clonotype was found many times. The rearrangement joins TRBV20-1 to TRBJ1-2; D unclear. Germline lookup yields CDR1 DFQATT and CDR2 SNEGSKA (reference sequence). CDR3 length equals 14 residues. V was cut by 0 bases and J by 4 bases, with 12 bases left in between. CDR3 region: CSAREIGLPYGYTF. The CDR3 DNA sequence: TGCAGTGCTAGAGAAATCGGTTTGCCCTATGGCTACACCTTC.

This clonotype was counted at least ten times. The CDR3 DNA reads TGTGCCAGCAGATCGTTACTAGCGAGTGAGGAGACCCAGTACTTC. Translated: CASRSLLASEETQYF. The chain carries TRBV6-2 or TRBV6-3 and TRBJ2-5, with TRBD2 matching 7 bases. After removal of 6 bases from V and 5 bases from J, the junction contained 12 bases not matched to a gene. Per the germline V gene, CDR1 is MNHEY and CDR2 is SVGEGT. The CDR3 runs to 15 residues.

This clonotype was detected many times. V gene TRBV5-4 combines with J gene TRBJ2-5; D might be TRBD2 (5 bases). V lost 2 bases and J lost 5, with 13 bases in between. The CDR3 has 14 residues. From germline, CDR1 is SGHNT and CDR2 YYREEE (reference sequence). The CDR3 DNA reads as TGTGCCAGCAGCTTCGGGAACGAGGGTGAGACCCAGTACTTC. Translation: CASSFGNEGETQYF.

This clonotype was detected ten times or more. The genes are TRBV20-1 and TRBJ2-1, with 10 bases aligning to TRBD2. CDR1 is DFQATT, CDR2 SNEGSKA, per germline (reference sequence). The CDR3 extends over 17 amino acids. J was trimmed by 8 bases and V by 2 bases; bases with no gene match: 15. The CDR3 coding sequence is TGCAGTGCTAGACGTATCCCTAGCGGGGGCTCGGGGGATGAGCAGTTCTTC. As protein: CSARRIPSGGSGDEQFF.

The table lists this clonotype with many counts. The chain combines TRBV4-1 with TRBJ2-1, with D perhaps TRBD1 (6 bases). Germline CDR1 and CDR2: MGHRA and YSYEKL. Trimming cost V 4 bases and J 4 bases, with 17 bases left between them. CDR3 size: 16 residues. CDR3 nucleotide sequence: TGCGCCAGCAGCCGGCCACTTGGACAGTCGTACAATGAGCAGTTCTTC. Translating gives CASSRPLGQSYNEQFF.

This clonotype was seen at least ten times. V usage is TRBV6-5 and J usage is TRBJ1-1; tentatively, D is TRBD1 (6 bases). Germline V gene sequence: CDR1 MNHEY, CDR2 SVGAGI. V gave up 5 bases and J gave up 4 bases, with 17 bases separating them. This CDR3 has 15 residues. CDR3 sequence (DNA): TGTGCCAGCAGTGCCTCGGGGGGCCGAAGCACTGAAGCTTTCTTT. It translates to CASSASGGRSTEAFF.

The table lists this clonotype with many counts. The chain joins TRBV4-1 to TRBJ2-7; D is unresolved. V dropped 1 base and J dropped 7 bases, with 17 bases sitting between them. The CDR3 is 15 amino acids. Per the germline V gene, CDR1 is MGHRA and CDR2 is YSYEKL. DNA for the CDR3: TGCGCCAGCAGCCAAGTCCTCCTGGCAGACCGGGAGCAGTACTTC. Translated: CASSQVLLADREQYF.

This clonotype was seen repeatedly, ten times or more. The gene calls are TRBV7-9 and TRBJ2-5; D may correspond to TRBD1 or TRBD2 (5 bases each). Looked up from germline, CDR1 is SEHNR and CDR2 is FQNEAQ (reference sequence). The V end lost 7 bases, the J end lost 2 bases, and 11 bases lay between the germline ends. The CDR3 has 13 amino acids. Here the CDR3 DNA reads TGTGCCAGCACTCGGGGCAGTCAAGAGACCCAGTACTTC. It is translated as CASTRGSQETQYF.

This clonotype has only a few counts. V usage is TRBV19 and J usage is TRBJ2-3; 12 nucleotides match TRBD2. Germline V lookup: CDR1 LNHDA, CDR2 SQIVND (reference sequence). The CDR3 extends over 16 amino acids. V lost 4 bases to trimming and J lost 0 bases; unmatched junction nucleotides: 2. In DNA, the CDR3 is TGTGCCAGTAGTAGGACTAGCGGGGAAAGCACAGATACGCAGTATTTT. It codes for CASSRTSGESTDTQYF.

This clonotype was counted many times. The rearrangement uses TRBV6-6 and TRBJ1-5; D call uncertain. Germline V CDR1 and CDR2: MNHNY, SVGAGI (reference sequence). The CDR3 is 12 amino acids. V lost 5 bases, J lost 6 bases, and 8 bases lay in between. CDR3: CASSSRSQPQHF. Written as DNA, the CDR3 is TGTGCCAGCAGTAGTAGGTCTCAGCCCCAGCATTTT.

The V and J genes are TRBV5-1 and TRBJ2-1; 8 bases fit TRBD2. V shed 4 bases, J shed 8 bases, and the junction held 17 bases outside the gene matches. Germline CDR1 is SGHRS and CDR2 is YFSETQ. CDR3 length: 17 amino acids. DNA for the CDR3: TGCGCCAGCAGCCCAAGACTAAGCGGGGGCTGGGGGGATGAGCAGTTCTTC. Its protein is CASSPRLSGGWGDEQFF.

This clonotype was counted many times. The chain's CDR3 is CASSQEGRGSSGYTF. CDR3 bases: TGCGCCAGCAGCCAAGAGGGCAGGGGATCATCTGGCTACACCTTC. The chain is built from TRBV4-3 and TRBJ1-2; D might be TRBD1 (6 bases). From germline, CDR1 is LGHNA and CDR2 YSLEER. This CDR3 spans 15 amino acids. The V end lost 0 bases, the J end lost 7 bases, and 15 bases lay between the germline ends.

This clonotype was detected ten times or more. CDR3 nucleotides: TGTGCCAGCAGCTTAGGTCCCTTCAATCAGCCCCAGCATTTT. Encoded protein: CASSLGPFNQPQHF. The V call is TRBV7-2, the J call TRBJ1-5, with D hard to call. The V gene lost 1 base and the J gene lost 3 bases, with 7 bases spanning the gap. The CDR3 totals 14 residues. Looked up from germline, CDR1 is SGHTA and CDR2 is FQGNSA.

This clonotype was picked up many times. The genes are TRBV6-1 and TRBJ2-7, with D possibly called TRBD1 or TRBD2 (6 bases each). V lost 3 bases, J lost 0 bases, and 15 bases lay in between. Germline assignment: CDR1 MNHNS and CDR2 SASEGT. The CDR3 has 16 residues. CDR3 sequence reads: CASSDEGGGSSYEQYF. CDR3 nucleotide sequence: TGTGCCAGCAGTGACGAGGGGGGCGGAAGCTCCTACGAGCAGTACTTC.

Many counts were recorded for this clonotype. CDR3 in DNA: TGTGCCAGCAGTCACAGGGATGGGTACGAGCAGTACGTC. Its translation: CASSHRDGYEQYV. The chain employs TRBV6-2 or TRBV6-3 and TRBJ2-7, with TRBD1 as a possible D gene (6 bases). This CDR3 is 13 amino acids long. V shed 5 bases and J shed 4 bases, with 12 bases lying between them. Germline lookup yields CDR1 MNHEY and CDR2 SVGEGT.

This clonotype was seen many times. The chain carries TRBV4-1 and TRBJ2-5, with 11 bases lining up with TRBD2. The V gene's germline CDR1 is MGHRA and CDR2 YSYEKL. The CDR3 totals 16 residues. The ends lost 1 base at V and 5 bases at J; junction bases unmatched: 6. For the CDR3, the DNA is TGCGCCAGCAGCCAAGGGCTAGCGGGGGGTGTTGAGACCCAGTACTTC. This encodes CASSQGLAGGVETQYF.

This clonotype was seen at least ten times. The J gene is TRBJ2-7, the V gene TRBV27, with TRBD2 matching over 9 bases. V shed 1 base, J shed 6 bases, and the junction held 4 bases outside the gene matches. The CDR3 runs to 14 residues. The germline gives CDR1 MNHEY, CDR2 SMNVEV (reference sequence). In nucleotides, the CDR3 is TGTGCCAGCAGTTTATTCGGAGCGGGGGGCGAGCAGTACTTC. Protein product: CASSLFGAGGEQYF.

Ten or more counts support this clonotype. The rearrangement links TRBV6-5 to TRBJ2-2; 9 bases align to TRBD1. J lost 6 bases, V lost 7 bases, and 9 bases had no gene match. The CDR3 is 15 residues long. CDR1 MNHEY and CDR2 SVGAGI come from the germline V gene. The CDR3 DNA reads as TGTGCCAGCATACCAGCGGGACAGGGCTCCGGGGAGCTGTTTTTT. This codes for CASIPAGQGSGELFF.

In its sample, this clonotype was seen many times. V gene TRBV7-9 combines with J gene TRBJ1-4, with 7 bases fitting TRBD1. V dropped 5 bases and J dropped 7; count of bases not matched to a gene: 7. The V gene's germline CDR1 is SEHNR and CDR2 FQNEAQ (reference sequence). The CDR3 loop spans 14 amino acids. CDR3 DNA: TGTGCCAGCAGCCCGAGGGGACAGCCTGAAAAACTGTTTTTT. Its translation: CASSPRGQPEKLFF.

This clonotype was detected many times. The CDR3 nucleotides are TGTGCCAGCGGGGGTGCTACCGGGACAGGGAAGACCCAGTACTTC. It specifies CASGGATGTGKTQYF. The chain links TRBV6-2 or TRBV6-3 to TRBJ2-5; 9 bases line up with TRBD1. The germline V gene has CDR1 MNHEY and CDR2 SVGEGT. The V gene end was trimmed by 8 bases and the J gene end by 6 bases; junction bases not matched to a gene: 13. This CDR3 contains 15 residues.

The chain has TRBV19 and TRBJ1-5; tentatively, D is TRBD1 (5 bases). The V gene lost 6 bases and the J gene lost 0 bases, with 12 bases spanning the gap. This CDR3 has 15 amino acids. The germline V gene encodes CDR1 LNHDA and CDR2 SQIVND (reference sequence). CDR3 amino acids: CASSGGGDSNQPQHF. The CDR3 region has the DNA TGTGCCAGTAGCGGAGGAGGGGATAGCAATCAGCCCCAGCATTTT.

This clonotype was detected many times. The CDR3 loop reads CASSFGGGRSDTQYF. In DNA, the CDR3 is TGTGCCAGCAGCTTCGGCGGGGGTAGGTCGGATACGCAGTATTTT. The rearrangement links TRBV7-2 to TRBJ2-3; TRBD2 aligns across 7 bases. After removal of 3 bases from V and 6 bases from J, the junction contained 9 bases not matched to a gene. The CDR3 sequence is 15 residues long. CDR1 and CDR2 from the germline V gene are SGHTA and FQGNSA.

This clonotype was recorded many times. The CDR3 protein is CASSYSGVSYEQYF. In DNA, the CDR3 is TGTGCCAGCAGTTACTCGGGGGTCTCCTACGAGCAGTACTTC. The J gene is TRBJ2-7, the V gene TRBV6-6, with D perhaps matching TRBD1 or TRBD2 (5 bases each). The V and J ends lost 0 bases and 0 bases respectively, with 6 bases between them. Germline CDR1 and CDR2: MNHNY and SVGAGI (reference sequence). The CDR3 spans 14 residues.

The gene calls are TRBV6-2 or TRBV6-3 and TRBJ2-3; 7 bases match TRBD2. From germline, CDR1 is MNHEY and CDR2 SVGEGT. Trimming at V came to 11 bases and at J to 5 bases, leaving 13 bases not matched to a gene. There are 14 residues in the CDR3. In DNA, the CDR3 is TGTGCCGCATCTCGGGGGGTCGAGGGAGATACGCAGTATTTT. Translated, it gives CAASRGVEGDTQYF.

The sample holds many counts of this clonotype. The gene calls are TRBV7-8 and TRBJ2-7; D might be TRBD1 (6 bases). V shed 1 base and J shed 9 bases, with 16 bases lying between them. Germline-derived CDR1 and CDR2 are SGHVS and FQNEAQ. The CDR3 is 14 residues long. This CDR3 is CASSLDRAREGQYV. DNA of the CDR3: TGTGCCAGCAGCTTAGACAGGGCTAGGGAAGGGCAGTACGTC.

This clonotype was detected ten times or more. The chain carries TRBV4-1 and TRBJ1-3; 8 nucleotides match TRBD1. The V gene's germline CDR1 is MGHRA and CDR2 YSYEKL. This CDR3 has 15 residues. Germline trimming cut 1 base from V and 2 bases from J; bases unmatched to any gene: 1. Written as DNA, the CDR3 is TGCGCCAGCAGCCAAGGACAGGGGACTGGAAACACCATATATTTT. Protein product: CASSQGQGTGNTIYF.

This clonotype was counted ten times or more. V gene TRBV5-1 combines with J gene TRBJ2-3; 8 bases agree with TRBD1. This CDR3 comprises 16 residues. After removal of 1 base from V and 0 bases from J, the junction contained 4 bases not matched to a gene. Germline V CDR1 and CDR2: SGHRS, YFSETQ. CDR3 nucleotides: TGCGCCAGCAGCTTGACAGGGGGGTCTAGCACAGATACGCAGTATTTT. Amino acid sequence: CASSLTGGSSTDTQYF. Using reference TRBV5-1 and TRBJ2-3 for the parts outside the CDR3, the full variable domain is KAGVTQTPRYLIKTRGQQVTLSCSPISGHRSVSWYQQTPGQGLQFLFEYFSETQRNKGNFPGRFSGRQFSNSRSEMNVSTLELGDSALYLCASSLTGGSSTDTQYFGPGTRLTVL.

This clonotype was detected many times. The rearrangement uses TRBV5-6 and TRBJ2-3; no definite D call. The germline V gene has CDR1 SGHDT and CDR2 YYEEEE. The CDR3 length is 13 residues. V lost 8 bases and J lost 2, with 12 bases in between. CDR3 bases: TGTGCCAGTAGGGAAGCGTCCACAGATACGCAGTATTTT. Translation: CASREASTDTQYF.

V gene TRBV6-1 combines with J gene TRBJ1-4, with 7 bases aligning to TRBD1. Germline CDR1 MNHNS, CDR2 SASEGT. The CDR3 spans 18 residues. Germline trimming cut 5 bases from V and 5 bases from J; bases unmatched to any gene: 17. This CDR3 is CASSYYSLPGQLNEKLFF. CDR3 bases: TGTGCCAGCAGTTATTACTCTTTACCGGGACAGCTAAATGAAAAACTGTTTTTT.

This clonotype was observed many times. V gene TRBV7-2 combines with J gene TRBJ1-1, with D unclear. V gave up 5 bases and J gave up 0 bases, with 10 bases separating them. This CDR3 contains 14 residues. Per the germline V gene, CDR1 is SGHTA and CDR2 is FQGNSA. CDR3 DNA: TGTGCCAGCAGCCCCTTCGGCTTGAACACTGAAGCTTTCTTT. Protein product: CASSPFGLNTEAFF.